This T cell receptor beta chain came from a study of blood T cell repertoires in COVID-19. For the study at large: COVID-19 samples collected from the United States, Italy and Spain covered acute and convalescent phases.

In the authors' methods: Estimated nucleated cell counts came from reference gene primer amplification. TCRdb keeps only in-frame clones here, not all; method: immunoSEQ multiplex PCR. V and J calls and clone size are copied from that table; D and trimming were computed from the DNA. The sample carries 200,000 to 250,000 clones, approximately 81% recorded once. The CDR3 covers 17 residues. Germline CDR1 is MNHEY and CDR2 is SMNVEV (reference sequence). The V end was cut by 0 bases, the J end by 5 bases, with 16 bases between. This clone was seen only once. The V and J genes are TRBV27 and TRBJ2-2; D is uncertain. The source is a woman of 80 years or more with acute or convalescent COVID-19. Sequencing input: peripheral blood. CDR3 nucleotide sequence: TGTGCCAGCAGTTTATCGGGTGGGCCAGGTCTGACCGGGGAGCTGTTTTTT. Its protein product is CASSLSGGPGLTGELFF.